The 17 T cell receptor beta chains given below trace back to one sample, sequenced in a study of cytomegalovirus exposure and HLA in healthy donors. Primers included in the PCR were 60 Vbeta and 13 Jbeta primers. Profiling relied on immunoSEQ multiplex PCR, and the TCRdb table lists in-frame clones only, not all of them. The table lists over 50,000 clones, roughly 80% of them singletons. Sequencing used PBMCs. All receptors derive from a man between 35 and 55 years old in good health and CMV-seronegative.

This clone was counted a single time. The CDR3 protein is CASSSNRPGNTGELFF. The CDR3 bases are TGTGCCAGCAGTTCAAACAGGCCCGGGAACACCGGGGAGCTGTTTTTT. V and J are TRBV6-5 and TRBJ2-2, with D maybe TRBD1 (5 bases). This CDR3 spans 16 amino acids. Germline values: CDR1 MNHEY, CDR2 SVGAGI. V was clipped by 4 bases and J by 1 base, with 13 bases between them.

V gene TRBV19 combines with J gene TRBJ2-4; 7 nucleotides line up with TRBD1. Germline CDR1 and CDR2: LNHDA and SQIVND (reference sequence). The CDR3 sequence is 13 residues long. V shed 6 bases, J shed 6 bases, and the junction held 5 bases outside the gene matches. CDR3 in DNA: TGTGCCAGTAGCCAACAGGGGTTAAACATTCAGTACTTC. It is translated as CASSQQGLNIQYF.

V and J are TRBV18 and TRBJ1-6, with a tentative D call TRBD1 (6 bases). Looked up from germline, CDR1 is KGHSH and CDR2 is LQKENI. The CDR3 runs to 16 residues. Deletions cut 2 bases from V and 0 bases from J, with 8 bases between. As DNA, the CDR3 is TGTGCCAGCTCACCAGACAGGAGCTCCTATAATTCACCCCTCCACTTT. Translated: CASSPDRSSYNSPLHF.

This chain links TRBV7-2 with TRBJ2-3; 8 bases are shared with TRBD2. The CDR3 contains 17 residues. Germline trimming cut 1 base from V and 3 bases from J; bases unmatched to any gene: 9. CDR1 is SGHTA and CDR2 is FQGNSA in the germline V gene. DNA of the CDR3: TGTGCCAGCAGCTTAGATCTAGCGGGTATCGGGACAGATACGCAGTATTTT. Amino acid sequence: CASSLDLAGIGTDTQYF.

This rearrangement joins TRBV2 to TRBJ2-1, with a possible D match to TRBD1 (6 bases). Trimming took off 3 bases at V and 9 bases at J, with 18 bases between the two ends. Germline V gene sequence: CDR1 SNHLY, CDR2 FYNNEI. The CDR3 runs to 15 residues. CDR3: CASSDTGRGYGEQFF. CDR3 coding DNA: TGTGCCAGCAGTGATACAGGGAGAGGGTATGGTGAGCAGTTCTTC.

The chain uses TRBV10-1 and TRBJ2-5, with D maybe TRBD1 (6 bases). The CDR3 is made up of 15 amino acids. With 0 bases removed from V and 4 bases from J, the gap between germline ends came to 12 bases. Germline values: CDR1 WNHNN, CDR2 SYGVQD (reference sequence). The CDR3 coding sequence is TGCGCCAGCAGTGAGTCGGGGGCGGCGGGAGAGACCCAGTACTTC. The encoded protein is CASSESGAAGETQYF.

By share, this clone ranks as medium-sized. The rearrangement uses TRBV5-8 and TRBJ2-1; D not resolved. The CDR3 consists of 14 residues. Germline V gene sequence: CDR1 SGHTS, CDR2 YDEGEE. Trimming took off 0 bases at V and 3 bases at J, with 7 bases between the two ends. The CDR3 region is CASSLGEDYNEQFF. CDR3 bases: TGTGCCAGCAGCTTGGGCGAAGACTACAATGAGCAGTTCTTC.

Here the CDR3 DNA reads TGTGCCAGCAGCCCCCCCGGGAAGAACACCGGGGAGCTGTTTTTT. Amino acids: CASSPPGKNTGELFF. V gene TRBV11-3 combines with J gene TRBJ2-2, with D possibly matching TRBD2 (5 bases). Trimming cost V 5 bases and J 1 base, with 11 bases left between them. Germline assignment: CDR1 SGHNT and CDR2 YENEEA. The CDR3 length is 15 residues. The full variable domain, in which reference TRBV11-3 and TRBJ2-2 provide the parts outside the CDR3, is EAGVVQSPRYKIIEKKQPVAFWCNPISGHNTLYWYLQNLGQGPELLIRYENEEAVDDSQLPKDRFSAERLKGVDSTLKIQPAELGDSAVYLCASSPPGKNTGELFFGEGSRLTVL.

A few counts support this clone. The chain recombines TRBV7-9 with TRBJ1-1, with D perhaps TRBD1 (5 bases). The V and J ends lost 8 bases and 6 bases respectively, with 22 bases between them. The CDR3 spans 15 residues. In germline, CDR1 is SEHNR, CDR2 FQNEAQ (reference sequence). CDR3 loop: CASSPPRGENAEAFF. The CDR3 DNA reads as TGTGCCAGCTCACCGCCCCGGGGGGAAAACGCTGAAGCTTTCTTT.

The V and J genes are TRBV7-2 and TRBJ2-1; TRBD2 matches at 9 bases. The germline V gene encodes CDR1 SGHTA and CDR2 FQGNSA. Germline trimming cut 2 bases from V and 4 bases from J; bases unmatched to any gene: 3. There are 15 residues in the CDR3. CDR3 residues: CASSLLLAGYNEQFF. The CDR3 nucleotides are TGTGCCAGCAGCTTATTACTAGCGGGTTACAATGAGCAGTTCTTC.

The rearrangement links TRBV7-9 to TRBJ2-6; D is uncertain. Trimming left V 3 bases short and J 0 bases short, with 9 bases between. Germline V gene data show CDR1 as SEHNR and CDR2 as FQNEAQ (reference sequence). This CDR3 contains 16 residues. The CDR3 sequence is CASSFNTLSGANVLTF. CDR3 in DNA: TGTGCCAGCAGCTTCAACACCCTCTCTGGGGCCAACGTCCTGACTTTC.

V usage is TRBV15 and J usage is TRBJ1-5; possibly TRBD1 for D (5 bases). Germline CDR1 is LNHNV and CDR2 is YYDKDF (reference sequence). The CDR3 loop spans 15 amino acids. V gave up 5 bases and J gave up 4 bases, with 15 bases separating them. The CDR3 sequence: CATSHQQGLNQPQHF. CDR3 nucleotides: TGTGCCACCAGCCATCAGCAGGGTTTGAATCAGCCCCAGCATTTT.

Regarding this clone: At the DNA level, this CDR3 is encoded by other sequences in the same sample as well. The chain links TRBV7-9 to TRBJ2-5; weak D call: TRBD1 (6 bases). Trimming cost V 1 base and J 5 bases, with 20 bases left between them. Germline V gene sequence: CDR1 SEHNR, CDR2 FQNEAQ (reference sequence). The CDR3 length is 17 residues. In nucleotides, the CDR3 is TGTGCCAGCAGCTTAGTTCATCGAGCAGGGGCGGCGGAGACCCAGTACTTC. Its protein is CASSLVHRAGAAETQYF. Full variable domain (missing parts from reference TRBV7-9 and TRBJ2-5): DTGVSQNPRHKITKRGQNVTFRCDPISEHNRLYWYRQTLGQGPEFLTYFQNEAQLEKSRLLSDRFSAERPKGSFSTLEIQRTEQGDSAMYLCASSLVHRAGAAETQYFGPGTRLLVL.

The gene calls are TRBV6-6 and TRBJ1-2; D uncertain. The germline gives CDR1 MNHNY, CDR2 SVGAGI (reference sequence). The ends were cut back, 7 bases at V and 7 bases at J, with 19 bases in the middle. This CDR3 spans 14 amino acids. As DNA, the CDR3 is TGTGCCAGCAACCCCGGTGGATTAGCTATTGGCTACACCTTC. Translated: CASNPGGLAIGYTF.

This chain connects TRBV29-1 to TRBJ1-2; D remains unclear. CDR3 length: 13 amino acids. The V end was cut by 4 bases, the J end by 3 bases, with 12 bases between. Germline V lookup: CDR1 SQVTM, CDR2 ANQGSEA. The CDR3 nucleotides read TGCAGCGTTGGATCCGGGGTTGACTATGGCTACACCTTC. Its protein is CSVGSGVDYGYTF.

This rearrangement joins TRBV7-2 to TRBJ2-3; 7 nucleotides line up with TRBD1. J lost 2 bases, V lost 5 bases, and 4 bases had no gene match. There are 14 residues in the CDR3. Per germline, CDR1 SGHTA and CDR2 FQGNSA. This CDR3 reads CASSRDRYTDTQYF. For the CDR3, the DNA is TGTGCCAGCAGCCGGGACAGATACACAGATACGCAGTATTTT.

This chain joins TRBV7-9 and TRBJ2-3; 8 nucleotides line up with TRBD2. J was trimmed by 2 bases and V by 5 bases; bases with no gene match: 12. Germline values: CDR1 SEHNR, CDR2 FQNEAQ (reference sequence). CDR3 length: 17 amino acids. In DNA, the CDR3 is TGTGCCAGCAGCCTCGCGAGCGGGGGCCTAATCACAGATACGCAGTATTTT. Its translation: CASSLASGGLITDTQYF.